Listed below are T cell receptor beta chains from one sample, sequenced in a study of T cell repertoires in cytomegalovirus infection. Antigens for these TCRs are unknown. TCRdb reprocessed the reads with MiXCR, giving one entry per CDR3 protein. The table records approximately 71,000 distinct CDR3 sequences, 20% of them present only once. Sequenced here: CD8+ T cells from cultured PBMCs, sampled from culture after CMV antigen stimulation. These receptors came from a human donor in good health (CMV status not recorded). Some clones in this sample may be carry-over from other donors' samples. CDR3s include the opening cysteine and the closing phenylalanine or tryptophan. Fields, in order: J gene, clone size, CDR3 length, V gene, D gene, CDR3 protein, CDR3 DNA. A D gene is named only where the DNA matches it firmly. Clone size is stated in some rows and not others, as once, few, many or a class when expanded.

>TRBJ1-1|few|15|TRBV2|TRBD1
CASNKPGQKYTEAFF
TGTGCCAGCAATAAGCCGGGACAGAAATACACTGAAGCTTTCTTT
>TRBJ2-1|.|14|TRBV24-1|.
CATSDLAGLNEQFF
TGTGCCACCAGTGATTTGGCGGGGCTCAATGAGCAGTTCTTC
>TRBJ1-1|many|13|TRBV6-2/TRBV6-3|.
CASSYSDSAEAFF
TGTGCCAGCAGTTACTCAGACAGTGCCGAAGCTTTCTTT
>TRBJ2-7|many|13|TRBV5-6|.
CASSLQGSYEQYF
TGTGCCAGCAGCTTGCAGGGCTCCTACGAGCAGTACTTC
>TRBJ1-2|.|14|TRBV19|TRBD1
CASSRGQVHYGYTF
TGTGCCAGTAGCCGGGGACAGGTCCACTATGGCTACACCTTC
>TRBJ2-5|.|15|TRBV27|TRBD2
CASNPAGAGRETQYF
TGTGCCAGCAACCCAGCGGGGGCCGGCCGAGAGACCCAGTACTTC
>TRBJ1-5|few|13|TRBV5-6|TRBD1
CASSLQGNQPQHF
TGTGCCAGCAGCCTACAGGGGAATCAGCCCCAGCATTTT
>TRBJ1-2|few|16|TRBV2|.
CASGGGRSTSDYGYTF
TGTGCCAGCGGAGGTGGGCGGTCCACCAGCGACTATGGCTACACCTTC
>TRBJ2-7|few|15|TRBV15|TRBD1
CATSRDRGLSYEQYF
TGTGCCACCAGCAGAGACAGGGGGCTCTCCTACGAGCAGTACTTC
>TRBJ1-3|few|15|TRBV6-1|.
CASSVSGSSENTIYF
TGTGCCAGCAGTGTTTCAGGGAGCTCTGAAAACACCATATATTTT
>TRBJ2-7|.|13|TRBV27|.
CASRPGTPYEQYF
TGTGCCAGCAGGCCCGGGACACCCTACGAGCAGTACTTC
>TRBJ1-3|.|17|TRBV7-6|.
CASSLRGGEFSGNTIYF
TGTGCCAGCAGCTTAAGGGGGGGTGAATTCTCTGGAAACACCATATATTTT
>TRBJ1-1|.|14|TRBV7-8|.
CASSLGSGNTEAFF
TGTGCCAGCAGCTTAGGGTCAGGGAACACTGAAGCTTTCTTT
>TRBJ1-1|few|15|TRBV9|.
CASSVTGHWDTEAFF
TGTGCCAGCAGCGTAACGGGACACTGGGACACTGAAGCTTTCTTT
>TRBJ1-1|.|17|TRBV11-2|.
CASSQLGQGLSNTEAFF
TGTGCCAGCAGCCAACTGGGGCAGGGACTTTCGAACACTGAAGCTTTCTTT
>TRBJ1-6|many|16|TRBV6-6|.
CASIIGGGGSRSPLHF
TGTGCCAGCATAATAGGGGGAGGGGGATCAAGATCACCCCTCCACTTT
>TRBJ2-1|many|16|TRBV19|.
CASSIDGGIAYNEQFF
TGTGCCAGTAGTATAGACGGAGGGATCGCCTACAATGAGCAGTTCTTC
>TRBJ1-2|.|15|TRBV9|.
CASSVGAGPNYGYTF
TGTGCCAGCAGCGTAGGAGCGGGACCAAACTATGGCTACACCTTC
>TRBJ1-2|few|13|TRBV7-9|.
CASSFPGLRAPTF
TGTGCCAGCAGCTTTCCGGGACTCCGAGCGCCCACCTTC
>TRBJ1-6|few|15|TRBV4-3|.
CASSQDIQGGSPLHF
TGCGCCAGCAGCCAAGATATACAGGGAGGTTCACCCCTCCACTTT
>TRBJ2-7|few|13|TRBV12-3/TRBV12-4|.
CASSPSEGYEQYF
TGTGCCAGCAGTCCGAGTGAGGGCTACGAGCAGTACTTC
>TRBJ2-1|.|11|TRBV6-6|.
CASSSLQEQFF
TGTGCCAGCAGCTCCCTTCAGGAGCAGTTCTTC
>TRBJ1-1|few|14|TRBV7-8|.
CASSSAARNTEAFF
TGTGCCAGCAGCTCAGCAGCAAGGAACACTGAAGCTTTCTTT
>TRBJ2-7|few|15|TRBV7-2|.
CASSLVTLGVREQYF
TGTGCCAGCAGCTTAGTTACTTTAGGGGTGCGCGAGCAGTACTTC
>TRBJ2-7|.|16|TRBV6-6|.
CASSYVHLGRIYEQYF
TGTGCCAGCAGTTACGTTCACTTAGGACGGATCTACGAGCAGTACTTC
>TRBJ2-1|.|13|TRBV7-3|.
CASSLNLGSEQFF
TGTGCCAGCAGCTTAAACTTGGGGAGTGAGCAGTTCTTC
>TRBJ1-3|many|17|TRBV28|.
CASSDQTGGSSGNTIYF
TGTGCCAGCAGCGACCAAACAGGTGGTAGCTCTGGAAACACCATATATTTT
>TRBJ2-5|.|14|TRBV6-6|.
CASSYEGAEETQYF
TGTGCCAGCAGTTACGAGGGCGCAGAGGAGACCCAGTACTTC
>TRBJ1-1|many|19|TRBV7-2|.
CASSLYLAGSFFMNTEAFF
TGTGCCAGCAGCTTATATCTCGCCGGGAGCTTCTTCATGAACACTGAAGCTTTCTTT
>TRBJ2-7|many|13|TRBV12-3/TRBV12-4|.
CASSFKATYEQYF
TGTGCCAGCAGTTTCAAGGCTACCTACGAGCAGTACTTC
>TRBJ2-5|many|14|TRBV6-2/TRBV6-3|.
CASSYPGLKETQYF
TGTGCCAGCAGTTACCCGGGGCTGAAGGAGACCCAGTACTTC
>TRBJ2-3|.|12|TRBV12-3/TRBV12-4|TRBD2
CASNLGGRAQYF
TGTGCCAGCAACTTAGGAGGGAGGGCGCAGTATTTT
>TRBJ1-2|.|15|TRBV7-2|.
CASSPSRGKIYGYTF
TGTGCCAGCAGCCCCTCCCGTGGGAAGATCTATGGCTACACCTTC
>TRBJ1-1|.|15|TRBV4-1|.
CASSQRGVINTEAFF
TGCGCCAGCAGCCAACGGGGGGTAATAAACACTGAAGCTTTCTTT
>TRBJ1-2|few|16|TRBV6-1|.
CASSEHVTAGSYGYTF
TGTGCCAGCAGTGAACATGTTACGGCAGGAAGCTATGGCTACACCTTC
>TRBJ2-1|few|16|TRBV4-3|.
CASSQDGQSSYNEQFF
TGCGCCAGCAGCCAAGATGGCCAGAGCTCCTACAATGAGCAGTTCTTC
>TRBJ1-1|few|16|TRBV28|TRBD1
CASTEGGAGGGGLAFF
TGTGCCAGCACCGAAGGTGGTGCAGGGGGCGGGGGGCTGGCTTTCTTT
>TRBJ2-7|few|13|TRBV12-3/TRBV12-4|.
CASSLVDPYEQYF
TGTGCCAGCTCGTTGGTGGACCCCTACGAGCAGTACTTC
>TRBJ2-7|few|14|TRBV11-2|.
CASSLGRIPYEQYF
TGTGCCAGCAGCTTAGGACGGATCCCCTACGAGCAGTACTTC
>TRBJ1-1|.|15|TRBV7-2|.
CASSSYPWMNTEAFF
TGTGCCAGCAGCTCATACCCCTGGATGAACACTGAAGCTTTCTTT
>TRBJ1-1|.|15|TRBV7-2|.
CASSLGILGGTEAFF
TGTGCCAGCAGCTTAGGTATTTTGGGGGGCACTGAAGCTTTCTTT
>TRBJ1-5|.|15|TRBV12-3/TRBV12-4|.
CASSLSRGINQPQHF
TGTGCCAGCAGTTTGAGCAGGGGTATCAATCAGCCCCAGCATTTT
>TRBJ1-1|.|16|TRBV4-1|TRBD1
CASSQGDSSLNTEAFF
TGCGCCAGCAGCCAGGGGGACAGCAGCTTGAACACTGAAGCTTTCTTT
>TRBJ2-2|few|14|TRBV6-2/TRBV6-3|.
CASSYGGGYGELFF
TGTGCCAGCAGTTACGGTGGGGGTTACGGGGAGCTGTTTTTT
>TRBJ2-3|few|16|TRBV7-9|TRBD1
CASSLTGTAVTDTQYF
TGTGCCAGCAGTTTAACCGGGACAGCAGTCACAGATACGCAGTATTTT
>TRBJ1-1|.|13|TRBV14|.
CASSHRGRTEAFF
TGTGCCAGCAGCCATCGGGGAAGGACTGAAGCTTTCTTT
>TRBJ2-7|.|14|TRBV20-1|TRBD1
CSARDTDRDYEQYF
TGCAGTGCTAGGGATACAGACAGGGATTACGAGCAGTACTTC
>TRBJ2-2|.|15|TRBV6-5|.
CASSYSLLPTGELFF
TGTGCCAGCAGTTACAGCCTCCTTCCTACCGGGGAGCTGTTTTTT
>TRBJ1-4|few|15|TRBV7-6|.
CASSSQQGVEEKLFF
TGTGCCAGCAGCTCGCAACAGGGAGTAGAGGAAAAACTGTTTTTT
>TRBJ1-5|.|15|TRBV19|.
CASNRLGSNNQPQHF
TGTGCCAGTAATAGGCTGGGCAGCAACAATCAGCCCCAGCATTTT